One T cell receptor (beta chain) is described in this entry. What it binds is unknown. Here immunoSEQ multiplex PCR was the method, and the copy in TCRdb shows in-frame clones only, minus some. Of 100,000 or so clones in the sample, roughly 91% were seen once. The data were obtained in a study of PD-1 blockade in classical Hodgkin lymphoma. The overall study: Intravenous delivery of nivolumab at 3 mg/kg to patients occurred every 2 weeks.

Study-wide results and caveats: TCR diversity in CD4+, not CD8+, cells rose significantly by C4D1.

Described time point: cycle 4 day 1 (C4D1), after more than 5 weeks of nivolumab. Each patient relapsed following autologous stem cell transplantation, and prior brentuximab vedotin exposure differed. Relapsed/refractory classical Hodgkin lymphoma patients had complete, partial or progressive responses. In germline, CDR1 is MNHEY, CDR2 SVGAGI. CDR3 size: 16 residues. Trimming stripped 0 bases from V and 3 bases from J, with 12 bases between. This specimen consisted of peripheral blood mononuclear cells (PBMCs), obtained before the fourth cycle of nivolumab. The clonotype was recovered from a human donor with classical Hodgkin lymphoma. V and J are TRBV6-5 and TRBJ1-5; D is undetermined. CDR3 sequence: CASSYSADRLNQPQHF. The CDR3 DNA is TGTGCCAGCAGTTACTCGGCGGACCGTCTCAATCAGCCCCAGCATTTT.